This entry lists 25 T cell receptor beta chains sequenced from one sample in a study of vaccination and CD4 T cells after COVID-19. What these receptors recognize is not known. An Oncomine TCR Beta short-read assay was used to sequence the DNA from cultured CD4+ T cells. One entry per CDR3 protein, called by TCRdb with MiXCR from the PCR reads. The sample holds 15,000 to 17,000 distinct CDR3 sequences; roughly two fifths are singletons and the top ten take around 6%. Treatment here: roughly 11-day PBMC culture with coronavirus spike peptide pools or control peptides (ViraFEST assay). The material sequenced was CD4+ T cells from blood, cultured in vitro, taken before SARS-CoV-2 vaccination. The receptors here all came from a human donor who had recovered from COVID-19.

This chain links TRBV4-3 with TRBJ2-2; 8 nucleotides align to TRBD1. CDR1 LGHNA and CDR2 YSLEER come from the germline V gene. V dropped 6 bases and J dropped 5; count of bases not matched to a gene: 5. The CDR3 runs to 14 residues. CDR3 loop: CASSQGAFTGELFF. The CDR3 DNA reads TGCGCCAGCAGTCAGGGGGCGTTTACCGGGGAGCTGTTTTTT.

The genes are TRBV6-2 or TRBV6-3 and TRBJ1-5, with TRBD1 matching 7 bases. Trimming at V came to 4 bases and at J to 2 bases, leaving 8 bases not matched to a gene. CDR3 length: 16 residues. The germline V gene encodes CDR1 MNHEY and CDR2 SVGEGT. The CDR3 DNA reads as TGTGCCAGCAGTTTCAACAGGGGAGTGGGCAATCAGCCCCAGCATTTT. Translated, it gives CASSFNRGVGNQPQHF.

This clonotype was counted between two and nine times. This chain connects TRBV15 to TRBJ2-7, with D maybe TRBD1 (6 bases). Per germline, CDR1 LNHNV and CDR2 YYDKDF (reference sequence). V was shortened by 5 bases and J by 7 bases, with 21 bases between the two germline ends. This CDR3 is built from 15 residues. The CDR3 bases are TGTGCCACCAGCCTCCGAGGGCAGGGGTGGAGAGAGCAGTACTTC. Protein product: CATSLRGQGWREQYF.

This chain connects TRBV20-1 to TRBJ1-2; no reliable D call. Germline lookup yields CDR1 DFQATT and CDR2 SNEGSKA (reference sequence). The CDR3 length is 11 residues. Between the trimmed V and J ends, which lost 3 bases and 1 base, there was a span of 3 bases. The DNA of the CDR3 is TGCAGTGCTAGGGATAACTATGGCTACACCTTC. Encoded protein: CSARDNYGYTF.

J is TRBJ1-3 and V is TRBV19; a possible D gene is TRBD1 (6 bases). Between the trimmed V and J ends, which lost 3 bases and 2 bases, there was a span of 11 bases. CDR3 length equals 15 residues. CDR1 is LNHDA, CDR2 SQIVND, per germline (reference sequence). In nucleotides, the CDR3 is TGTGCCAGTAGTATTGGGGGCAGGCCTGGAAACACCATATATTTT. Translated, it gives CASSIGGRPGNTIYF.

The chain uses TRBV12-3 or TRBV12-4 and TRBJ1-1; the match to TRBD1 covers 8 bases. This CDR3 has 14 amino acids. V lost 6 bases, J lost 1 base, and 4 bases stayed unmatched. DNA for the CDR3: TGTGCCAGCAGCTCCGGACAGGGGAACACTGAAGCTTTCTTT. Residues: CASSSGQGNTEAFF.

This clonotype was seen a few times. The rearrangement links TRBV7-9 to TRBJ1-2; TRBD1 agrees at 10 bases. The CDR3 contains 15 residues. V trimming: 5 bases; J trimming: 4 bases; junction bases outside the gene matches: 7. Germline values: CDR1 SEHNR, CDR2 FQNEAQ (reference sequence). The CDR3 region has the DNA TGTGCCAGCAGCGCCCGGGACAGGGGACGCTATGGCTACACCTTC. It codes for CASSARDRGRYGYTF.

The chain links TRBV20-1 to TRBJ1-3; D remains unclear. Trimming took 5 bases from V and 0 from J, leaving 26 bases between them. The CDR3 loop spans 19 amino acids. Germline V gene sequence: CDR1 DFQATT, CDR2 SNEGSKA (reference sequence). Here the CDR3 DNA reads TGCAGTGCTCGCCGACCGAACTCCCATCCCCCGTTCTCTGGAAACACCATATATTTT. This gives the protein CSARRPNSHPPFSGNTIYF.

This clonotype was observed once. The chain joins TRBV19 to TRBJ1-6, with TRBD1 matching 8 bases. The trim removed 5 bases at V and 6 bases at J, leaving 6 bases unmatched. Germline V gene sequence: CDR1 LNHDA, CDR2 SQIVND (reference sequence). The CDR3 runs to 15 residues. The CDR3 spells CASSFGQGGNSPLHF. CDR3 DNA: TGTGCCAGTAGTTTTGGACAGGGAGGTAATTCACCCCTCCACTTT.

The rearrangement uses TRBV4-1 and TRBJ1-6; the D gene is possibly TRBD1 (5 bases). The CDR3 is 17 residues long. Germline values: CDR1 MGHRA, CDR2 YSYEKL. Trimming left V 0 bases short and J 6 bases short, with 15 bases between. CDR3 sequence (DNA): TGCGCCAGCAGCCAAGATCGCGGAGGGGCGCGTAATTCACCCCTCCACTTT. It encodes CASSQDRGGARNSPLHF.

The V gene is TRBV19, the J gene TRBJ1-5; 12 bases are shared with TRBD1. Germline V lookup: CDR1 LNHDA, CDR2 SQIVND (reference sequence). CDR3 length: 16 amino acids. V trimming: 5 bases; J trimming: 7 bases; junction bases outside the gene matches: 9. CDR3 sequence reads: CASSVPGQGAGQPQHF. Here the CDR3 DNA reads TGTGCCAGTAGTGTCCCGGGACAGGGGGCTGGGCAGCCCCAGCATTTT.

The CDR3 is CASSQSGRITGELFF. DNA for the CDR3: TGTGCCAGCTCACAATCGGGCCGGATCACCGGGGAGCTGTTTTTT. The V gene is TRBV18, the J gene TRBJ2-2; D gene uncertain. This CDR3 contains 15 residues. V dropped 4 bases and J dropped 4 bases, with 13 bases sitting between them. Germline values: CDR1 KGHSH, CDR2 LQKENI.

This clonotype was seen only a few times. The chain carries TRBV6-5 and TRBJ1-6; possible D gene TRBD1, 5 bases. CDR1 is MNHEY and CDR2 is SVGAGI in the germline V gene. CDR3 length: 13 amino acids. Trimming pared 2 bases from V and 9 bases from J, leaving 8 bases between. CDR3 amino acids: CASSYGRVSPLHF. CDR3 sequence (DNA): TGTGCCAGCAGTTACGGCAGGGTTTCACCCCTCCACTTT.

This clonotype has a single count. This chain connects TRBV5-1 to TRBJ2-5, with D maybe TRBD1 (6 bases). CDR1 and CDR2 from the germline V gene are SGHRS and YFSETQ. V was cut by 2 bases and J by 4 bases, with 9 bases left in between. The CDR3 has 13 amino acids. CDR3 sequence reads: CASSLQGRETQYF. The DNA of the CDR3 is TGCGCCAGCAGCTTACAGGGTCGAGAGACCCAGTACTTC.

This clonotype was counted a single time. The chain joins TRBV27 to TRBJ1-1; TRBD1 matches 7 bases. Looked up from germline, CDR1 is MNHEY and CDR2 is SMNVEV (reference sequence). CDR3 length: 16 residues. J lost 7 bases, V lost 0 bases, and 11 bases had no gene match. DNA of the CDR3: TGTGCCAGCAGTTTATCAACAGGGGTAATGTCGGGTGAAGCTTTCTTT. Translated: CASSLSTGVMSGEAFF.

V and J are TRBV20-1 and TRBJ1-2; 8 bases agree with TRBD1. The CDR3 extends over 13 amino acids. Germline trimming cut 5 bases from V and 7 bases from J; bases unmatched to any gene: 9. The germline V gene has CDR1 DFQATT and CDR2 SNEGSKA (reference sequence). The CDR3 DNA sequence: TGCAGTGCTCAGACAGGGGCCTATAGTGGCTACACCTTC. Amino acid sequence: CSAQTGAYSGYTF.

The table lists this clonotype with a count of one. V usage is TRBV5-3 and J usage is TRBJ2-5, with 8 bases that match TRBD2. TRBV5-3 is labeled an ORF, and its function is uncertain. The junction had 4 bases not matched to a gene; V was cut back by 0 bases and J by 6 bases. CDR3 length: 14 residues. The CDR3 nucleotides are TGTGCCAGAAGCTTGGGACGGGAGGGGAAGACCCAGTACTTC. Residues: CARSLGREGKTQYF.

This clonotype was found a few times. The chain joins TRBV7-2 to TRBJ2-3; unclear D gene. Germline values: CDR1 SGHTA, CDR2 FQGNSA. The V end lost 1 base, the J end lost 8 bases, and 13 bases lay between the germline ends. CDR3 length: 14 amino acids. The CDR3 DNA reads as TGTGCCAGCAGCTTAGACCCTACAGTCTCTACGCAGTATTTT. It is translated as CASSLDPTVSTQYF.

This clonotype was recorded once. The rearrangement links TRBV27 to TRBJ2-1; TRBD2 aligns across 12 bases. V shed 4 bases and J 2 bases; nucleotides not matched to a gene: 3. CDR1 is MNHEY and CDR2 is SMNVEV in the germline V gene (reference sequence). CDR3 length: 16 amino acids. CDR3 residues: CASSSGLAGTYNEQFF. The CDR3, as DNA: TGTGCCAGCAGTTCCGGACTAGCGGGAACCTACAATGAGCAGTTCTTC.

Here the CDR3 reads CASSIPSSGANVLTF. The CDR3 nucleotides are TGTGCCAGTAGTATTCCCTCTTCTGGGGCCAACGTCCTGACTTTC. The chain is built from TRBV19 and TRBJ2-6; D is uncertain. The CDR3 spans 15 residues. V dropped 3 bases and J dropped 1 base, with 7 bases sitting between them. Germline CDR1 reads LNHDA; CDR2 reads SQIVND (reference sequence).

The sample holds a few counts of this clonotype. The V and J genes are TRBV11-1 and TRBJ1-2; weak D call: TRBD1 (6 bases). From germline, CDR1 is SGHAT and CDR2 FQDESV (reference sequence). Between the trimmed V and J ends, which lost 5 bases and 2 bases, there was a span of 18 bases. This CDR3 is 16 amino acids long. The CDR3 DNA is TGTGCCAGCAGCAAACGGTCGGGACAACTCAACTATGGCTACACCTTC. Translating gives CASSKRSGQLNYGYTF.

The chain uses TRBV7-8 and TRBJ1-1; tentative D call: TRBD1 (5 bases). V lost 5 bases and J 4 bases, leaving 11 bases between the germline ends. The CDR3 is 13 amino acids. CDR1 is SGHVS, CDR2 FQNEAQ, per germline. The CDR3 loop is CASSLQGGTEAFF. The CDR3 DNA reads as TGTGCCAGCAGCCTCCAGGGCGGCACTGAAGCTTTCTTT.

The chain carries TRBV11-3 and TRBJ1-1; the D is unclear. CDR1 SGHNT and CDR2 YENEEA come from the germline V gene. The CDR3 runs 13 residues. V was cut by 0 bases and J by 10 bases, with 12 bases left in between. Here the CDR3 reads CASSLDPRLVAFF. In DNA form, the CDR3 reads TGTGCCAGCAGCTTAGATCCTCGACTGGTAGCTTTCTTT.

This clonotype has just one count. The rearrangement joins TRBV4-1 to TRBJ2-7; D possibly corresponds to TRBD1 (7 bases). CDR1 is MGHRA and CDR2 is YSYEKL in the germline V gene. V was cut by 4 bases and J by 5 bases, with 15 bases left in between. This CDR3 region has 14 residues. The CDR3 loop reads CASSPQQGRHEQYF. In nucleotides, the CDR3 is TGCGCCAGCAGCCCACAACAGGGGAGGCACGAGCAGTACTTC.

The V call is TRBV19, the J call TRBJ2-3, with 7 nucleotides matching TRBD2. CDR3 length: 15 amino acids. Trimming took 3 bases from V and 2 from J; bases not matched to a gene: 5. Germline CDR1 LNHDA, CDR2 SQIVND (reference sequence). The CDR3 DNA sequence: TGTGCCAGTAGTATCGGGGGGAAATACACAGATACGCAGTATTTT. This encodes CASSIGGKYTDTQYF.